The 8 T cell receptor beta chains below all came from one sample that was sequenced in a study of T cell repertoires in cytomegalovirus infection. TCRdb reprocessed the reads via MiXCR and lists one record per CDR3 protein. The table lists some 700,000 distinct CDR3 sequences, roughly 30% of them singletons. For these TCRs, the target antigens are not known. The material was cultured PBMCs, obtained from culture after CMV antigen stimulation. The receptors were sampled from a human donor in good health (CMV status not recorded). Some clones in this sample may be carry-over from other donors' samples.

This clonotype was seen ten or more times. V is TRBV7-2 and J is TRBJ2-1; tentative D call: TRBD1 (6 bases). V shed 7 bases and J shed 4 bases, with 14 bases lying between them. The germline CDR1 and CDR2 sequences are SGHTA and FQGNSA. The CDR3 length is 14 residues. As DNA, the CDR3 is TGTGCCAGCAAAAAAGGGGGAAATTACAATGAGCAGTTCTTC. Translating gives CASKKGGNYNEQFF.

The rearrangement links TRBV6-2 or TRBV6-3 to TRBJ2-7; D might be TRBD2 (6 bases). V lost 4 bases and J 6 bases, leaving 19 bases between the germline ends. The germline V gene has CDR1 MNHEY and CDR2 SVGEGT. The CDR3 has 15 residues. CDR3 bases: TGTGCCAGCAGTTCCCACGACGGGGGAAGGTCCGAGCAGTACTTC. It codes for CASSSHDGGRSEQYF.

This clonotype was counted between two and nine times. The chain carries TRBV2 and TRBJ2-7; D gene uncertain. Trimming removed 3 bases at V and 5 bases at J, with 14 bases between. CDR3 length equals 14 residues. The V gene's germline CDR1 is SNHLY and CDR2 FYNNEI. The CDR3 coding sequence is TGTGCCAGCAGTGATTCCTCTACCGGCGACGAGCAGTACTTC. Its translation: CASSDSSTGDEQYF.

This clonotype was recorded many times. The genes are TRBV7-2 and TRBJ2-7; TRBD1 agrees at 10 bases. Germline V gene sequence: CDR1 SGHTA, CDR2 FQGNSA. V was clipped by 2 bases and J by 6 bases; unmatched bases: 13. This CDR3 region has 17 residues. CDR3 in amino acids: CASSLSQMTGGGGEQYF. CDR3 bases: TGTGCCAGCAGCTTATCCCAGATGACAGGGGGCGGGGGCGAGCAGTACTTC.

The genes are TRBV20-1 and TRBJ2-1; D gene unclear. The germline CDR1 and CDR2 sequences are DFQATT and SNEGSKA (reference sequence). V was pared by 2 bases and J by 8 bases, with 10 bases between. The CDR3 length is 12 residues. The CDR3 DNA is TGCAGTGCTAGATTAGTGGCGGATGAGCAGTTCTTC. Translated, it gives CSARLVADEQFF.

J is TRBJ1-1 and V is TRBV19; D unclear. Germline CDR1 reads LNHDA; CDR2 reads SQIVND (reference sequence). The CDR3 is 15 amino acids. Trimming took 3 bases from V and 4 from J, leaving 15 bases between them. CDR3 coding DNA: TGTGCCAGTAGTATTGGGAGGGCTACGGGCACTGAAGCTTTCTTT. Translating gives CASSIGRATGTEAFF.

The chain employs TRBV7-9 and TRBJ2-5; D is unresolved. The germline V and J ends were trimmed by 1 base and 7 bases, with 13 bases remaining between them. Germline V CDR1 and CDR2: SEHNR, FQNEAQ (reference sequence). The CDR3 loop spans 14 amino acids. The CDR3 nucleotides read TGTGCCAGCAGCTTAGAAGTTGCCGGCGGGACCCAGTACTTC. It is translated as CASSLEVAGGTQYF.

The chain recombines TRBV20-1 with TRBJ2-1; D possibly corresponds to TRBD2 (6 bases). The CDR3 consists of 14 residues. The germline gives CDR1 DFQATT, CDR2 SNEGSKA (reference sequence). The V end lost 1 base, the J end lost 2 bases, and 9 bases lay between the germline ends. CDR3: CSARAGDTYNEQFF. In DNA form, the CDR3 reads TGCAGTGCTAGAGCGGGAGACACCTACAATGAGCAGTTCTTC.